The clone carrying this T cell receptor beta chain has a count of ten or more. TCR beta VDJ and CDR3 profiles were obtained from a genomic DNA template. MiXCR was run by TCRdb on the reads, yielding one entry per CDR3 protein. This table has 100,000 to 150,000 distinct CDR3 sequences, about 46% appearing once. This specimen belongs to a study of CD8+CD57+ T cells in acquired aplastic anemia. The ends were cut back, 4 bases at V and 2 bases at J, with 13 bases in the middle. The CDR3 contains 16 residues. Per germline, CDR1 SGHKS and CDR2 YYEKEE (reference sequence). The source of this sequence is a human donor in good health, serving as a control. V is TRBV5-5 and J is TRBJ1-6; D is uncertain. The source material was sorted CD4+, CD8+, or CD8+CD57+ T cells (not recorded which) from PBMCs. CDR3 DNA: TGTGCCAGCAGCCCGTCGTGGAGCCCCTATAATTCACCCCTCCACTTT. It encodes CASSPSWSPYNSPLHF.